This T cell receptor (beta chain) was retrieved from a study of blood T cell repertoires in COVID-19. Produced via immunoSEQ multiplex PCR; TCRdb's table is partial and in-frame only. The sample comprises 60,000 to 85,000 clones, 86% of which are singletons, and around 17% rests with the top ten. This TCR derives from a human donor in a cohort sampled during active COVID-19. The sample was peripheral blood.

As DNA, the CDR3 is TGTGCCAGCAGCCAAGCCCCAAGGGGGCGGTACGAGCAGTACTTC. It is translated as CASSQAPRGRYEQYF. This chain links TRBV3-1 (or the pseudogene TRBV3-2) with TRBJ2-7, with 7 bases that match TRBD1. The CDR3 has 15 residues. V lost 1 base and J lost 4; bases outside the gene matches: 7. Germline values: CDR1 LGHDT, CDR2 YNNKEL (reference sequence).